Listed here is a single T cell receptor (beta chain). TCRdb reprocessed the 5' RACE reads via MiXCR and lists one record per CDR3 protein. The data hold under 200,000 distinct CDR3 sequences, with about 28% observed a single time. The data originate from a study of T-cell memory formation after mild COVID-19. The sequenced sample was PBMCs or a T cell subset sorted from them (not recorded which). This clonotype was obtained from an adult woman who had mild COVID-19 (a few samples of this study predate the infection). Cell type and time point are not known.

The CDR3 coding sequence is TGCAGCGTTGAGTTCCCCGGGACAGGGGTCCGTGGGACCCAGTACTTC. Amino acids: CSVEFPGTGVRGTQYF. The rearrangement joins TRBV29-1 to TRBJ2-5; 10 nucleotides match TRBD1. V shed 3 bases and J 7 bases; nucleotides not matched to a gene: 14. Per germline, CDR1 SQVTM and CDR2 ANQGSEA. The CDR3 runs to 16 residues. The full variable domain, rest sourced from reference TRBV29-1 and TRBJ2-5, is SAVISQKPSRDICQRGTSLTIQCQVDSQVTMMFWYRQQPGQSLTLIATANQGSEATYESGFVIDKFPISRPNLTFSTLTVSNMSPEDSSIYLCSVEFPGTGVRGTQYFGPGTRLLVL.